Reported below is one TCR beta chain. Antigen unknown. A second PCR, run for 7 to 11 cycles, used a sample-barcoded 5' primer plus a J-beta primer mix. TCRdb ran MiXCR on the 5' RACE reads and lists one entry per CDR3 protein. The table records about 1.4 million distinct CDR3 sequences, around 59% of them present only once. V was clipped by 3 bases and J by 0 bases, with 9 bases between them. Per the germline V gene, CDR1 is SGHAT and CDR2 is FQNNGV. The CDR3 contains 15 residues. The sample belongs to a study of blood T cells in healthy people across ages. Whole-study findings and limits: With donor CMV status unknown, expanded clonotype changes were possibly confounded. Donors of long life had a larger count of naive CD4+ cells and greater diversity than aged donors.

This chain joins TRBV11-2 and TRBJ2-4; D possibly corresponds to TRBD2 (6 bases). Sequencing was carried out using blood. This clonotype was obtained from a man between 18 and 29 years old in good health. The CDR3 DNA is TGTGCCAGCAGCTTCCGGGGGTCAGCCAAAAACATTCAGTACTTC. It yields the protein CASSFRGSAKNIQYF.